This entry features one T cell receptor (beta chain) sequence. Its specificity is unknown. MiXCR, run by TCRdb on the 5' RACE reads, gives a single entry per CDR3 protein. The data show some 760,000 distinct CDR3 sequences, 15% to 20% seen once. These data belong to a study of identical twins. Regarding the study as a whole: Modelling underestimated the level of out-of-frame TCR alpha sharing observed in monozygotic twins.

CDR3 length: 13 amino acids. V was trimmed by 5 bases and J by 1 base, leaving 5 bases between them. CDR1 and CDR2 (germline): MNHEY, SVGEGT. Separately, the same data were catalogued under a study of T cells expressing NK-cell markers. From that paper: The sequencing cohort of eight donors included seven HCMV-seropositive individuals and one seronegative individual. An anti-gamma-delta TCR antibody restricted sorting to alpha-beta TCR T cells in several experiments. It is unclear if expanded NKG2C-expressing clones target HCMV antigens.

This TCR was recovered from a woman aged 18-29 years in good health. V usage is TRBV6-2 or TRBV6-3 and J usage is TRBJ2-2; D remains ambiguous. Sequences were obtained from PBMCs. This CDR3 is CASSDKNTGELFF. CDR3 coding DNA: TGTGCCAGCAGTGATAAGAACACCGGGGAGCTGTTTTTT.